The 2 T cell receptor beta chains below were found in one sample sequenced in a study of OX40 agonist ivuxolimab in advanced cancers. Using immunoSEQ multiplex PCR, the repertoire was profiled, and TCRdb retains in-frame clones only, with some absent. The data contain some 79,000 clones, approximately 90% of them singletons. This specimen was CD4+ or CD8+ T cells sorted from blood, taken in a trial of the OX40 agonist ivuxolimab. All receptors come from an adult with an advanced solid tumor such as melanoma, head and neck, liver or kidney cancer.

This chain joins TRBV2 and TRBJ1-3, with TRBD1 matching 8 bases. Germline CDR1 SNHLY, CDR2 FYNNEI. The CDR3 is made up of 15 amino acids. Losses at the gene ends were 6 bases for V and 0 bases for J; bases not matched to a gene: 4. The CDR3 reads CASSDTGGSGNTIYF. The DNA for the CDR3 is TGTGCCAGCAGCGATACAGGGGGCTCTGGAAACACCATATATTTT.

This rearrangement joins TRBV7-2 to TRBJ2-1; 7 bases map to TRBD2. This CDR3 has 15 amino acids. The germline V gene has CDR1 SGHTA and CDR2 FQGNSA. After removal of 0 bases from V and 4 bases from J, the junction contained 3 bases not matched to a gene. The chain's CDR3 is CASSLASGRYNEQFF. CDR3 nucleotides: TGTGCCAGCAGCTTAGCTAGCGGGCGGTACAATGAGCAGTTCTTC.